The entry that follows covers one T cell receptor (beta chain) sequence. The antigen is undetermined. This sample was included in a study of T cell responses to AZD1222 COVID-19 vaccine. The CDR3 sequence is 13 residues long. Trimming removed 5 bases at V and 6 bases at J, with 11 bases between. Per germline, CDR1 KGHSH and CDR2 LQKENI. Using immunoSEQ multiplex PCR, the repertoire was profiled, and TCRdb retains in-frame clones only, with some absent. This sample has some 170,000 clones, with about 90% found just once. Study-level findings and limits: Spike-wide coverage was observed for vaccine-associated CD4 TCRs, with dominant responses at 160-218 and 743-854. The donors showed a predominance of white British ancestry and of females, with possible underestimation of clonal diversity. The number of AZD1222 recipients seropositive at baseline was only five or six.

The rearrangement links TRBV18 to TRBJ2-1; tentative D call: TRBD1 (5 bases). The sequence was obtained from an adult who received the AZD1222 COVID-19 vaccine. Sequenced material: peripheral blood, taken 28 days after the second AZD1222 dose. The CDR3 nucleotides are TGTGCCAGCTCAAGCGACAGCATCAATGAGCAGTTCTTC. Residues: CASSSDSINEQFF.